These 21 T cell receptor beta chains came from one sample sequenced in a study of blood T cell repertoires in COVID-19. Produced via immunoSEQ multiplex PCR; TCRdb's table is partial and in-frame only. The repertoire holds about 69,000 clones, with approximately 80% as singletons. Sample: peripheral blood. These receptors all stem from a man aged 45-65 years with COVID-19, enrolled during active disease.

The chain has TRBV12-3 or TRBV12-4 and TRBJ2-5; no firm D call. The CDR3 has 12 residues. V lost 8 bases, J lost 5 bases, and 12 bases lay in between. The CDR3 here is CASCRGEETQYF. The CDR3 bases are TGTGCCAGCTGCCGAGGTGAGGAGACCCAGTACTTC.

On this clone itself: One end of the junction is discordant with germline, which a read error may explain. This chain connects TRBV11-3 to TRBJ2-7; TRBD1 agrees at 7 bases. The germline gives CDR1 SGHNT, CDR2 YENEEA. This CDR3 has 14 amino acids. The CDR3 loop reads CASSPEGASHEQYF. In DNA, the CDR3 is TGTGCCAGCAGCCCAGAGGGGGCCTCCCACGAGCAGTACTTC.

The V gene is TRBV5-6, the J gene TRBJ1-6; 8 nucleotides line up with TRBD1. This CDR3 comprises 15 residues. Per the germline V gene, CDR1 is SGHDT and CDR2 is YYEEEE. V was pared by 4 bases and J by 4 bases, with 4 bases of the junction left unmatched. CDR3 sequence: CASSTGTGYNSPLHF. The DNA of the CDR3 is TGTGCCAGCAGCACGGGGACAGGATATAATTCACCCCTCCACTTT.

V gene TRBV27 combines with J gene TRBJ1-4; D unclear. There are 13 residues in the CDR3. V gave up 3 bases and J gave up 7 bases, with 9 bases separating them. The germline V gene has CDR1 MNHEY and CDR2 SMNVEV (reference sequence). The CDR3 region has the DNA TGTGCCAGCAGTTTTCAGGCGGGTGAAAAACTGTTTTTT. It encodes CASSFQAGEKLFF. Looking up the rest from reference TRBV27 and TRBJ1-4 gives the full variable domain: EAQVTQNPRYLITVTGKKLTVTCSQNMNHEYMSWYRQDPGLGLRQIYYSMNVEVTDKGDVPEGYKVSRKEKRNFPLILESPSPNQTSLYFCASSFQAGEKLFFGSGTQLSVL.

This clone was found a few times. This rearrangement joins TRBV9 to TRBJ2-3; 7 positions match TRBD1. The CDR3 runs to 18 residues. CDR1 and CDR2 (germline): SGDLS, YYNGEE. The J segment lost 0 bases and the V segment lost 3 bases, leaving 13 bases of the junction unmatched. CDR3 DNA: TGTGCCAGCAGCGGGTTGCCCCCCGGGACAGTTAGCACAGATACGCAGTATTTT. Translation: CASSGLPPGTVSTDTQYF.

The V and J genes are TRBV27 and TRBJ1-1, with 7 positions matching TRBD1. V lost 7 bases to trimming and J lost 5 bases; unmatched junction nucleotides: 7. Germline V lookup: CDR1 MNHEY, CDR2 SMNVEV (reference sequence). This CDR3 spans 13 amino acids. For the CDR3, the DNA is TGTGCCAGCACCCCGGAACAGGGGACTGAAGCTTTCTTT. Translation gives CASTPEQGTEAFF.

The V and J genes are TRBV27 and TRBJ1-2, with a weak D call TRBD1 (5 bases). Germline loops: CDR1 MNHEY, CDR2 SMNVEV (reference sequence). Trimming removed 5 bases at V and 4 bases at J, with 26 bases between. The CDR3 is 18 residues long. CDR3 DNA sequence: TGTGCCAGCAGTCCGTACGGGGTTGGGGGAGGGAGCCCCTATGGCTACACCTTC. Protein product: CASSPYGVGGGSPYGYTF.

The rearrangement joins TRBV19 to TRBJ2-7, with a weak D call TRBD1 (6 bases). In germline, CDR1 is LNHDA, CDR2 SQIVND (reference sequence). The length of the CDR3 is 13 residues. Trimming removed 5 bases at V and 7 bases at J, with 15 bases between. This CDR3 reads CASSQGILGEQYF. DNA for the CDR3: TGTGCCAGTAGTCAGGGGATCTTGGGGGAGCAGTACTTC.

This chain connects TRBV11-3 to TRBJ2-2, with 7 bases aligning to TRBD1. V gave up 5 bases and J gave up 7 bases; unmatched junction bases: 10. Germline CDR1 reads SGHNT; CDR2 reads YENEEA. CDR3 length equals 15 residues. The CDR3 DNA reads TGTGCCAGCAGCCCTGTTACAGGGGCTTACGGGGAGCTGTTTTTT. Translated, it gives CASSPVTGAYGELFF.

This clone has only one observation. The gene calls are TRBV18 and TRBJ1-4; 10 positions match TRBD1. Germline CDR1 KGHSH, CDR2 LQKENI. CDR3 length equals 15 residues. The V gene end was trimmed by 3 bases and the J gene end by 6 bases; junction bases not matched to a gene: 4. The CDR3 DNA is TGTGCCAGCTCACCGACAGGGGGCAACGATGAAAAACTGTTTTTT. This sequence encodes CASSPTGGNDEKLFF.

CDR3 sequence reads: CASSWGDTEAFF. CDR3 nucleotide sequence: TGTGCCAGCAGCTGGGGGGACACTGAAGCTTTCTTT. The chain joins TRBV5-6 to TRBJ1-1; D perhaps matches TRBD1 (5 bases). Germline V CDR1 and CDR2: SGHDT, YYEEEE. This CDR3 is built from 12 residues. The V end lost 3 bases, the J end lost 3 bases, and 6 bases lay between the germline ends. The whole variable domain, remainder taken from reference TRBV5-6 and TRBJ1-1, is DAGVTQSPTHLIKTRGQQVTLRCSPKSGHDTVSWYQQALGQGPQFIFQYYEEEERQRGNFPDRFSGHQFPNYSSELNVNALLLGDSALYLCASSWGDTEAFFGQGTRLTVV.

The chain employs TRBV30 and TRBJ1-5; 9 nucleotides match TRBD1. This CDR3 has 14 residues. CDR1 and CDR2 from the germline V gene are GTSNPN and SVGIG (reference sequence). After removal of 4 bases from V and 5 bases from J, the junction contained 6 bases not matched to a gene. Here the CDR3 reads CAWTQGALDQPQHF. The CDR3 DNA reads TGTGCCTGGACACAGGGGGCTTTGGATCAGCCCCAGCATTTT. The full variable domain, its missing parts supplied by reference TRBV30 and TRBJ1-5, is SQTIHQWPATLVQPVGSPLSLECTVEGTSNPNLYWYRQAAGRGLQLLFYSVGIGQISSEVPQNLSASRPQDRQFILSSKKLLLSDSGFYLCAWTQGALDQPQHFGDGTRLSIL.

The gene calls are TRBV7-2 and TRBJ2-1; 8 nucleotides agree with TRBD2. Germline V gene lookup returns CDR1 SGHTA and CDR2 FQGNSA. After removal of 4 bases from V and 7 bases from J, the junction contained 9 bases not matched to a gene. This CDR3 contains 15 residues. CDR3 protein: CASSSYRGGGNEQFF. CDR3 coding DNA: TGTGCCAGCAGCTCATATCGGGGGGGCGGGAATGAGCAGTTCTTC.

This chain links TRBV27 with TRBJ1-2, with D maybe TRBD1 (6 bases). The CDR3 loop spans 13 amino acids. In germline, CDR1 is MNHEY, CDR2 SMNVEV (reference sequence). V was pared by 4 bases and J by 4 bases, with 10 bases between. This CDR3 reads CASSSRGLYGYTF. CDR3 sequence (DNA): TGTGCCAGCAGTTCCAGGGGCCTCTATGGCTACACCTTC.

The chain joins TRBV27 to TRBJ2-3; 8 nucleotides agree with TRBD2. V trimming: 7 bases; J trimming: 6 bases; junction bases outside the gene matches: 18. The CDR3 loop spans 17 amino acids. CDR1 is MNHEY, CDR2 SMNVEV, per germline (reference sequence). The DNA for the CDR3 is TGTGCCAGCACCACCCTCCTAGCGGGTGGGGGTTTGGATACGCAGTATTTT. Translating gives CASTTLLAGGGLDTQYF.

The J gene is TRBJ2-2, the V gene TRBV6-5; D unclear. The CDR3 is made up of 11 amino acids. The V gene lost 5 bases and the J gene lost 5 bases, with 3 bases spanning the gap. From germline, CDR1 is MNHEY and CDR2 SVGAGI. Here the CDR3 reads CASSQTGELFF. The DNA for the CDR3 is TGTGCCAGCAGTCAGACCGGGGAGCTGTTTTTT.

This chain connects TRBV9 to TRBJ1-2; 9 nucleotides align to TRBD1. Per germline, CDR1 SGDLS and CDR2 YYNGEE. Losses at the gene ends were 3 bases for V and 4 bases for J; bases not matched to a gene: 22. This CDR3 is built from 20 residues. The CDR3 spells CASSENPGQGLTISGYGYTF. CDR3 nucleotide sequence: TGTGCCAGCAGCGAAAATCCGGGACAGGGTCTGACTATATCTGGCTATGGCTACACCTTC.

The chain couples TRBV9 to TRBJ2-7, with 11 bases fitting TRBD1. CDR3 length: 15 amino acids. Germline V gene lookup returns CDR1 SGDLS and CDR2 YYNGEE. V shed 0 bases and J 6 bases; nucleotides not matched to a gene: 5. In nucleotides, the CDR3 is TGTGCCAGCAGCGTAGCGGGACAGGGGGTAAGCGAGCAGTACTTC. Its protein is CASSVAGQGVSEQYF.

J is TRBJ1-1 and V is TRBV5-1; tentatively, D is TRBD1 (5 bases). The CDR3 loop spans 14 amino acids. V dropped 5 bases and J dropped 1 base, with 12 bases sitting between them. Looked up from germline, CDR1 is SGHRS and CDR2 is YFSETQ. The CDR3 DNA is TGCGCCAGCAGACTCGATACAGGGAACACTGAAGCTTTCTTT. This translates into CASRLDTGNTEAFF.

The gene calls are TRBV2 and TRBJ1-5; possible D gene TRBD1, 6 bases. V dropped 2 bases and J dropped 6 bases, with 11 bases sitting between them. The CDR3 contains 14 residues. Germline V gene lookup returns CDR1 SNHLY and CDR2 FYNNEI. This CDR3 is CASSELQGAQPQHF. The DNA for the CDR3 is TGTGCCAGCAGTGAATTACAGGGAGCTCAGCCCCAGCATTTT.

This rearrangement joins TRBV11-2 to TRBJ2-3, with D possibly TRBD1 on 6 matching bases. CDR1 and CDR2 (germline): SGHAT, FQNNGV. Trimming left V 3 bases short and J 3 bases short, with 10 bases between. CDR3 length: 14 residues. The CDR3 DNA sequence: TGTGCCAGCAGCTTGAGGACAGTAACAGATACGCAGTATTTT. Its protein is CASSLRTVTDTQYF.